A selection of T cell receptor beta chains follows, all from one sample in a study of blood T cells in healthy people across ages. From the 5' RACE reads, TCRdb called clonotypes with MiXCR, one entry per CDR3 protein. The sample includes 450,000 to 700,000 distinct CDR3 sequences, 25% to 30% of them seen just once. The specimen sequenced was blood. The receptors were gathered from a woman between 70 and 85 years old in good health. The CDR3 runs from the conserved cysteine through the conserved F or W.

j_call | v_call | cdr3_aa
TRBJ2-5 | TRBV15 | CATSRRAYQETQYF
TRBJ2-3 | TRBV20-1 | CSAPSTSGETDTQYF
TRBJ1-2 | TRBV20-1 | CSATGRAHHYGYTF
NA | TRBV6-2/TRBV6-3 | CASSYDSRSSYEQYF
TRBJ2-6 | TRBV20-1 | CSAIGGAGANVLTF
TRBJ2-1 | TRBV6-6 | CASSEKTPNYNEQFF
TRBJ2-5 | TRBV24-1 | CATSNPRLAGETQYF
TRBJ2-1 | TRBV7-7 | CASSRLARDDYNEQFF
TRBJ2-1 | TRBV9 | CASSPRAGGDYNEQFF
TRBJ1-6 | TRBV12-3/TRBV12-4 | CASSLTFNSPLHF
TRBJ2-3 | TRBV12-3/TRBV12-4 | CASRAGGTDTQYF
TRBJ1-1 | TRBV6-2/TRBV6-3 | CASSYGGAGGLNTEAFF
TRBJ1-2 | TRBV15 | CATSRGNPTGYTF
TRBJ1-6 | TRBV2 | CASSDPGRGNSPLHF
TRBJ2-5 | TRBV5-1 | CASGTSGAPETQYF
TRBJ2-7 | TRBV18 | CASSPDRDYAQYF
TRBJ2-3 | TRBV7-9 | CASSYYGGTTDTQYF
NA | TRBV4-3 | CASSQDRGNRPYEQYF
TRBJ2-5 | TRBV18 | CASSRSTMETQYF
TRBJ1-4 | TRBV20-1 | CSAKTGGWNEKLFF
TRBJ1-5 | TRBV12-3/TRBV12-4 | CATRKGRQPQHF
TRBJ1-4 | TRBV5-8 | CASSVSGHPPERLFF
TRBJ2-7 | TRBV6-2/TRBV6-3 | CASRAGPIYEQYF
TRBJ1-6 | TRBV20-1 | CSARDGGIQNSPLHF
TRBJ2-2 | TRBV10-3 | CAISEAQATGELFF
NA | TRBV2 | CACSDWAGKETQYF
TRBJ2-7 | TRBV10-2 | CASSEANGGYEQYF
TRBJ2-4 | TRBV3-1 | CASSHRGDRNIQYF
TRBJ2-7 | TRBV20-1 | CSATRTASSYEQYF
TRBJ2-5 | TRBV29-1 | CSVDLGEETQYF
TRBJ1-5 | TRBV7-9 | CASSLSTGSNQPQHF
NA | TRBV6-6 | CASKRPGETQYF
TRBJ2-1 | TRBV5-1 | CASSLVAGGSYNEQFF
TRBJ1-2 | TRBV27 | CASSRPGYGVDGYTF
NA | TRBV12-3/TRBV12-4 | CASSPKGQGTYEQYF
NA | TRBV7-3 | CASSLSRGERNEQFF
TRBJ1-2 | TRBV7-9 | CASIGTERYTF
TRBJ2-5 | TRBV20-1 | CSARDMRETQYF
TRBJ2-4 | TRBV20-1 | CSARVGQNIQYF
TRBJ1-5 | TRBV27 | CASSLGGGRANQPQHF
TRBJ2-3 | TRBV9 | CASSAGYGDTQYF
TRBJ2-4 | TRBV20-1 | CSAVVLAKNIQDF
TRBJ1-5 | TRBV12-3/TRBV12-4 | CAGSSDSRQPQHF
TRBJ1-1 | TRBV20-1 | CSARDLGVNTEAFF
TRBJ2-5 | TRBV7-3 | CASSGSSGGTLETQYF
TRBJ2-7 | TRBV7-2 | CASSWGPNYEQYF
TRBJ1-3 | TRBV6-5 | CASSYSRFNILYF
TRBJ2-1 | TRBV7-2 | CASSLTRDPYSEQFF
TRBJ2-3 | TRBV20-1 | CSASGGGPTDTQYF
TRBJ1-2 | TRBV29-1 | CSAQTGDGYTF